This T cell receptor (beta chain) was profiled in a study of identical twins. General observations from the study: Less excess twin sharing appeared in beta out-of-frame sequences. Out-of-frame alpha sequences shared by twins were enriched for low generation probability.

The germline V gene has CDR1 SNHLY and CDR2 FYNNEI. The CDR3 covers 14 residues. Notes on this clonotype: Its antigen remains unknown. The junction departs from the called germline gene at one end, perhaps through a read error.

Template switching (which added a universal primer site) was used, and cDNA carried unique molecular identifiers. TCRdb itself ran the 5' RACE reads through MiXCR, one entry per CDR3 protein. The sample has more than 1.5 million distinct CDR3 sequences; under 35% are singletons. The sequence was collected from a newborn girl in good health. Sample: cord blood. This sequence joins TRBV2 and TRBJ2-7; D possibly matches TRBD1 or TRBD2 (6 bases each). The CDR3 loop is CVSSGGRGVYEQYF. In DNA, the CDR3 is TGTGTCAGCAGTGGTGGTAGGGGGGTCTACGAGCAGTACTTC.